This T cell receptor (beta chain) was recovered during a study of human T cells and chemical hapten exposure. The time point denotes: patch test 1, 2 weeks after DPC sensitization. As for treatment: therapeutic diphenylcyclopropenone sensitization with weekly scalp DPC. The CDR3 covers 16 residues. The germline V gene encodes CDR1 SGHAT and CDR2 FQNNGV. Trimming cost V 5 bases and J 1 base; bases outside gene matches: 6. TCRdb reanalysed the RACE reads using MiXCR and keeps one entry per CDR3 protein. Here the sample spans more than 95,000 distinct CDR3 sequences, about 12% being singletons. Broader study findings: Patch test score rose with PT1 expanded TCRs, significant at 8, 16, 32, not 4.

This clonotype was counted between two and nine times. No antigen is known for it. The gene calls are TRBV11-2 and TRBJ2-2; 8 nucleotides line up with TRBD1. The sequencing used whole blood, collected in connection with sensitization to the hapten diphenylcyclopropenone (DPC). The TCR originated in a woman between 50 and 59 years old with alopecia areata. Some clones in this sample may be carry-over from other donors' samples. CDR3 DNA: TGTGCCAGCAGCACCATGGGACAGGTGAACACCGGGGAGCTGTTTTTT. Translated: CASSTMGQVNTGELFF.